A selection of T cell receptor beta chains follows, all from one sample in a study of blood T cell repertoires in COVID-19. Profiled with immunoSEQ multiplex PCR; TCRdb holds only in-frame clones, not every one. The table includes about 14,000 clones, roughly 80% detected once. The sequenced material came from peripheral blood. All receptors come from a human donor in a cohort sampled during active COVID-19. CDR3s include the opening cysteine and the closing phenylalanine or tryptophan. Fields, in order: D gene, V gene, J gene, clone size, CDR3 DNA, CDR3 protein. D genes are given only for firm matches. Clone size is shown for a subset of rows, as once, few, many or a class of expanded clone.

d_call: NA
v_call: TRBV6-2/TRBV6-3
j_call: TRBJ1-1
clone_size: NA
cdr3_nt: TGTGCCAGCAGTTACTCCGACACGAACACTGAAGCTTTCTTT
cdr3_aa: CASSYSDTNTEAFF

d_call: NA
v_call: TRBV6-5
j_call: TRBJ2-7
clone_size: NA
cdr3_nt: TGTGCCAGCAGTTACTCGAGTGACAGGACCTACGAGCAGTACTTC
cdr3_aa: CASSYSSDRTYEQYF

d_call: TRBD2
v_call: TRBV7-3
j_call: TRBJ2-5
clone_size: NA
cdr3_nt: TGTGCCAGCAACCTAGCGGGAGGGCCGCGAGAGACCCAGTACTTC
cdr3_aa: CASNLAGGPRETQYF

d_call: TRBD2
v_call: TRBV27
j_call: TRBJ2-1
clone_size: once
cdr3_nt: TGTGCCAGCAGTTTTTCCCGGACTAGCGGGAGAGGACGCTACAATGAGCAGTTCTTC
cdr3_aa: CASSFSRTSGRGRYNEQFF

d_call: NA
v_call: TRBV10-3
j_call: TRBJ2-7
clone_size: NA
cdr3_nt: TGTGCCATCAGTGAGTCGTTAACTAGCTCGTTCGAGCAGTACTTC
cdr3_aa: CAISESLTSSFEQYF

d_call: NA
v_call: TRBV21-1
j_call: TRBJ1-5
clone_size: NA
cdr3_nt: TGTGCCAGCATCGCGGGGGGGGCAGCAGATCAGCCCCAGCATTTT
cdr3_aa: CASIAGGAADQPQHF

d_call: NA
v_call: TRBV28
j_call: TRBJ1-1
clone_size: NA
cdr3_nt: TGTGCCAGCAATCGAGGGCTCACTGAAGCTTTCTTT
cdr3_aa: CASNRGLTEAFF

d_call: NA
v_call: TRBV6-2/TRBV6-3
j_call: TRBJ2-7
clone_size: NA
cdr3_nt: TGTGCCAGCACCCCCTGGAGCTCCTACGAGCAGTACTTC
cdr3_aa: CASTPWSSYEQYF

d_call: TRBD1
v_call: TRBV27
j_call: TRBJ1-5
clone_size: NA
cdr3_nt: TGTGCCAGCAGTTTAGGGAGCCAGGGGGTAATTCAGCCCCAGCATTTT
cdr3_aa: CASSLGSQGVIQPQHF

d_call: NA
v_call: TRBV6-6
j_call: TRBJ1-1
clone_size: NA
cdr3_nt: TGTGCCAGCAGTTACGGTGAGGGCGGCACTGAAGCTTTCTTT
cdr3_aa: CASSYGEGGTEAFF

d_call: TRBD1
v_call: TRBV11-2
j_call: TRBJ2-7
clone_size: NA
cdr3_nt: TGTGCCAGCAGCTCATTGACAGGGGGCTTCGAGCAGTACTTC
cdr3_aa: CASSSLTGGFEQYF

d_call: NA
v_call: TRBV28
j_call: TRBJ1-2
clone_size: NA
cdr3_nt: TGTGCCAGCAGTTTAGGATCGGGGAGGGATGGCTACACCTTC
cdr3_aa: CASSLGSGRDGYTF

d_call: NA
v_call: TRBV28
j_call: TRBJ1-4
clone_size: few
cdr3_nt: TGTGCCAGCAGTTTTCAGGGAGGGACACTGTTTTTT
cdr3_aa: CASSFQGGTLFF

d_call: TRBD2
v_call: TRBV19
j_call: TRBJ2-3
clone_size: NA
cdr3_nt: TGTGCCAGTAGTTGGACTAGCGGGAGCGTTATTGATACGCAGTATTTT
cdr3_aa: CASSWTSGSVIDTQYF

d_call: NA
v_call: TRBV7-9
j_call: TRBJ2-5
clone_size: NA
cdr3_nt: TGTGCCAGCAGCCCCCTTGGGCAGACCCAGTACTTC
cdr3_aa: CASSPLGQTQYF

d_call: TRBD2
v_call: TRBV20-1
j_call: TRBJ2-1
clone_size: once
cdr3_nt: TGCAGTGCTAGTCCCCAGTTAGCGGGAGGGCTCTTC
cdr3_aa: CSASPQLAGGLF

d_call: TRBD2
v_call: TRBV7-9
j_call: TRBJ2-3
clone_size: NA
cdr3_nt: TGTGCCAGCAGCCGGACTAGCGGCACAGATACGCAGTATTTT
cdr3_aa: CASSRTSGTDTQYF

d_call: NA
v_call: TRBV14
j_call: TRBJ2-1
clone_size: NA
cdr3_nt: TGTGCCACCCTCCGATCGGGGAACAATGAGCAGTTCTTC
cdr3_aa: CATLRSGNNEQFF

d_call: NA
v_call: TRBV20-1
j_call: TRBJ2-2
clone_size: NA
cdr3_nt: TGCAGTGCTAGTGCTCTAGCACCTACTCGGGGGGAGCTGTTTTTT
cdr3_aa: CSASALAPTRGELFF

d_call: NA
v_call: TRBV5-8
j_call: TRBJ2-3
clone_size: NA
cdr3_nt: TGTGCCAGCAGCTTGGTGGCCACAGATACGCAGTATTTT
cdr3_aa: CASSLVATDTQYF

d_call: NA
v_call: TRBV19
j_call: TRBJ2-7
clone_size: NA
cdr3_nt: TGTGCCAAAGTAAGGGGAATGAACCATAGACAGAGCTCCTACGAGCAGTACTTC
cdr3_aa: CAKVRGMNHRQSSYEQYF

d_call: NA
v_call: TRBV7-3
j_call: TRBJ1-6
clone_size: NA
cdr3_nt: TGTGCCAGCAGCTTAAACGGTTCACCCCTCCACTTT
cdr3_aa: CASSLNGSPLHF